The 13 T cell receptor beta chains presented below share a single source sample, sequenced in a study of blood T cell repertoires in COVID-19. Some clones are missing from TCRdb's copy, which holds only in-frame ones; the method was immunoSEQ multiplex PCR. The sample has 35,000 to 50,000 clones; around 87% are singletons. Material for sequencing was peripheral blood. All receptors derive from an elderly woman with active COVID-19.

CDR3 nucleotide sequence: TGTGCCAGCAGCCGGACAGGGCAAAAAACCGGGGAGCTGTTTTTT. It codes for CASSRTGQKTGELFF. The J gene is TRBJ2-2, the V gene TRBV5-4, with 8 bases matching TRBD1. In germline, CDR1 is SGHNT, CDR2 YYREEE (reference sequence). Trimming took 4 bases from V and 5 from J; bases not matched to a gene: 7. The CDR3 contains 15 residues.

The chain joins TRBV5-4 to TRBJ2-7, with D possibly matching TRBD2 (5 bases). The CDR3 is 13 residues long. Per the germline V gene, CDR1 is SGHNT and CDR2 is YYREEE (reference sequence). V lost 1 base and J lost 6, with 11 bases in between. CDR3 sequence reads: CASSLTSPGEQYF. CDR3 sequence (DNA): TGTGCCAGCAGCTTGACTAGTCCCGGCGAGCAGTACTTC.

This clone occurred a few times. The chain links TRBV7-2 to TRBJ2-1, with D possibly being TRBD2 (5 bases). CDR3 length: 17 residues. Germline CDR1 reads SGHTA; CDR2 reads FQGNSA. Trimming left V 1 base short and J 0 bases short, with 13 bases between. DNA of the CDR3: TGTGCCAGCAGCTTAGTTGGGAGTAGGGTCTCCTACAATGAGCAGTTCTTC. It is translated as CASSLVGSRVSYNEQFF. The entire variable domain, with the rest obtained from reference TRBV7-2 and TRBJ2-1, is as follows: GAGVSQSPSNKVTEKGKDVELRCDPISGHTALYWYRQSLGQGLEFLIYFQGNSAPDKSGLPSDRFSAERTGGSVSTLTIQRTQQEDSAVYLCASSLVGSRVSYNEQFFGPGTRLTVL.

V and J are TRBV5-1 and TRBJ2-1; 13 bases align to TRBD2. This CDR3 spans 15 amino acids. V was pared by 5 bases and J by 9 bases, with 8 bases of the junction left unmatched. Germline CDR1 is SGHRS and CDR2 is YFSETQ. The CDR3 nucleotides are TGCGCCAGCAGATTTACTAGCGGGGGGGAACCTGAGCAGTTCTTC. Protein product: CASRFTSGGEPEQFF. Looking up the rest from reference TRBV5-1 and TRBJ2-1 gives the full variable domain: KAGVTQTPRYLIKTRGQQVTLSCSPISGHRSVSWYQQTPGQGLQFLFEYFSETQRNKGNFPGRFSGRQFSNSRSEMNVSTLELGDSALYLCASRFTSGGEPEQFFGPGTRLTVL.

CDR3 sequence reads: CASSLQTGNTEAFF. The DNA for the CDR3 is TGTGCCAGCAGCTTACAAACAGGGAACACTGAAGCTTTCTTT. The chain joins TRBV5-4 to TRBJ1-1, with D possibly matching TRBD1 (5 bases). Looked up from germline, CDR1 is SGHNT and CDR2 is YYREEE (reference sequence). V was pared by 2 bases and J by 1 base, with 9 bases between. The CDR3 totals 14 residues.

V and J are TRBV5-1 and TRBJ2-3; TRBD2 agrees at 10 bases. The CDR3 length is 15 residues. The V gene's germline CDR1 is SGHRS and CDR2 YFSETQ. The V segment lost 7 bases and the J segment 3 bases; nucleotides outside the gene matches: 8. The CDR3 loop is CASSDLAGGTDTQYF. The CDR3 DNA reads TGCGCCAGCTCGGACTTAGCGGGGGGAACAGATACGCAGTATTTT.

The chain joins TRBV28 to TRBJ1-6; weak D call: TRBD1 (6 bases). The CDR3 is 14 residues long. The germline gives CDR1 MDHEN, CDR2 SYDVKM. V lost 5 bases, J lost 7 bases, and 12 bases lay in between. The CDR3 is CASSPNTGNSPLHF. The CDR3 bases are TGTGCCAGCAGTCCAAACACAGGGAATTCACCCCTCCACTTT. Supplemented by reference TRBV28 and TRBJ1-6, the full variable domain reads DVKVTQSSRYLVKRTGEKVFLECVQDMDHENMFWYRQDPGLGLRLIYFSYDVKMKEKGDIPEGYSVSREKKERFSLILESASTNQTSMYLCASSPNTGNSPLHFGNGTRLTVT.

This clone has a single count. This chain's CDR3 is CSVEGEVRGYGYTF. CDR3 nucleotides: TGCAGCGTTGAAGGCGAGGTCCGGGGCTATGGCTACACCTTC. V is TRBV29-1 and J is TRBJ1-2, with unresolved D. Germline V lookup: CDR1 SQVTM, CDR2 ANQGSEA. Trimming took off 1 base at V and 4 bases at J, with 13 bases between the two ends. This CDR3 is 14 amino acids long. Supplemented by reference TRBV29-1 and TRBJ1-2, the full variable domain reads SAVISQKPSRDICQRGTSLTIQCQVDSQVTMMFWYRQQPGQSLTLIATANQGSEATYESGFVIDKFPISRPNLTFSTLTVSNMSPEDSSIYLCSVEGEVRGYGYTFGSGTRLTVV.

The rearrangement links TRBV6-6 to TRBJ1-1; TRBD1 aligns across 9 bases. Unmatched junction bases numbered 2, after V lost 4 bases and J lost 2 bases. Per germline, CDR1 MNHNY and CDR2 SVGAGI (reference sequence). This CDR3 contains 14 residues. The CDR3 region is CASSWGQGNTEAFF. The CDR3 DNA follows: TGTGCCAGCAGTTGGGGACAGGGTAACACTGAAGCTTTCTTT.

The chain employs TRBV7-2 and TRBJ2-7, with 7 bases fitting TRBD2. The V segment lost 5 bases and the J segment 2 bases; nucleotides outside the gene matches: 6. The length of the CDR3 is 14 residues. The germline CDR1 and CDR2 sequences are SGHTA and FQGNSA. DNA for the CDR3: TGTGCCAGCAGCAGCGGGGTCGCCACCTACGAGCAGTACTTC. Translating gives CASSSGVATYEQYF.

This clone appeared a single time. The chain joins TRBV24-1 to TRBJ2-2; TRBD2 aligns across 10 bases. The CDR3 is 19 residues long. J lost 6 bases, V lost 4 bases, and 16 bases had no gene match. The germline V gene encodes CDR1 KGHDR and CDR2 SFDVKD. The chain's CDR3 is CATSDKNLAGATIAGELFF. Written as DNA, the CDR3 is TGTGCCACCAGTGACAAAAACCTAGCGGGGGCCACGATTGCCGGGGAGCTGTTTTTT.

This clone was seen only once. This chain connects TRBV6-2 or TRBV6-3 to TRBJ2-4, with a tentative D call TRBD2 (5 bases). The CDR3 runs to 14 residues. The germline V gene encodes CDR1 MNHEY and CDR2 SVGEGT. Trimming pared 4 bases from V and 4 bases from J, leaving 11 bases between. CDR3 DNA: TGTGCCAGCAGTTCCAGGACGGGAAAAAACATTCAGTACTTC. This sequence encodes CASSSRTGKNIQYF.

The genes are TRBV28 and TRBJ1-2; D ambiguous. The CDR3 has 16 amino acids. Germline V gives CDR1 MDHEN, CDR2 SYDVKM. Trimming took 4 bases from V and 2 from J, leaving 17 bases between them. The CDR3 bases are TGTGCCAGCAGTTCCCCCCCACCCCCAGGAAACTATGGCTACACCTTC. Its protein product is CASSSPPPPGNYGYTF.